These 19 T cell receptor beta chains were all obtained from the same sample, sequenced in a study of shared clonotypes between healthy human individuals. The repertoire was sequenced with immunoSEQ multiplex PCR; TCRdb's copy has only in-frame clones and lacks some. The sample shows millions of clones, 90% to 95% of them seen only once. Sequenced: naive CD4+ T cells sorted from blood. Subset here: CD45RA+ positively selected. These receptors came from a man aged 18 to 30 in good health.

The chain employs TRBV30 and TRBJ2-1, with 8 bases identical to TRBD2. V gave up 3 bases and J gave up 5 bases; unmatched junction bases: 3. Germline V gene lookup returns CDR1 GTSNPN and CDR2 SVGIG (reference sequence). The CDR3 totals 13 residues. The CDR3 coding sequence is TGTGCCTGGAGCCCCGGGGGGGACAATGAGCAGTTCTTC. This sequence encodes CAWSPGGDNEQFF.

The genes are TRBV28 and TRBJ1-5, with 7 bases identical to TRBD1. The germline gives CDR1 MDHEN, CDR2 SYDVKM. This CDR3 comprises 13 residues. Trimming at V came to 4 bases and at J to 6 bases, leaving 3 bases not matched to a gene. The CDR3 sequence is CASSSGTAQPQHF. The CDR3 DNA reads as TGTGCCAGCAGTTCCGGGACAGCTCAGCCCCAGCATTTT.

This chain connects TRBV9 to TRBJ2-3, with unresolved D. Germline CDR1 reads SGDLS; CDR2 reads YYNGEE. The germline V and J ends were trimmed by 3 bases and 0 bases, with 8 bases remaining between them. This CDR3 spans 14 amino acids. The CDR3: CASSGLFSTDTQYF. CDR3 bases: TGTGCCAGCAGCGGACTCTTTAGCACAGATACGCAGTATTTT.

This rearrangement joins TRBV19 to TRBJ1-5; TRBD1 aligns across 8 bases. The germline CDR1 and CDR2 sequences are LNHDA and SQIVND (reference sequence). The CDR3 contains 13 residues. Trimming removed 6 bases from V and 7 bases from J; junction bases left unmatched: 5. CDR3 DNA: TGTGCCAGTAGGAAGACAGGGGCGCAGCCCCAGCATTTT. This translates into CASRKTGAQPQHF. Based on the CDR3 plus reference TRBV19 and TRBJ1-5, the full variable domain is DGGITQSPKYLFRKEGQNVTLSCEQNLNHDAMYWYRQDPGQGLRLIYYSQIVNDFQKGDIAEGYSVSREKKESFPLTVTSAQKNPTAFYLCASRKTGAQPQHFGDGTRLSIL.

Concerning this clone itself: Additional DNA sequences in this sample encode the identical CDR3. The rearrangement uses TRBV19 and TRBJ2-7; D not certain. The CDR3 length is 13 residues. Trimming removed 4 bases at V and 1 base at J, with 8 bases between. Per germline, CDR1 LNHDA and CDR2 SQIVND (reference sequence). In nucleotides, the CDR3 is TGTGCCAGTAGTACCGGGCCATCCTACGAGCAGTACTTC. Protein sequence: CASSTGPSYEQYF. The full variable domain, rest sourced from reference TRBV19 and TRBJ2-7, is DGGITQSPKYLFRKEGQNVTLSCEQNLNHDAMYWYRQDPGQGLRLIYYSQIVNDFQKGDIAEGYSVSREKKESFPLTVTSAQKNPTAFYLCASSTGPSYEQYFGPGTRLTVT.

The chain links TRBV9 to TRBJ2-4; D is tentatively TRBD1 or TRBD2 (5 bases each). Germline CDR1 is SGDLS and CDR2 is YYNGEE. Trimming took 4 bases from V and 7 from J, leaving 15 bases between them. This CDR3 spans 14 amino acids. This chain's CDR3 is CASSPSGSGNIQYF. The CDR3 nucleotides read TGTGCCAGCAGCCCCAGCGGTTCAGGGAACATTCAGTACTTC. The full variable domain, in which reference TRBV9 and TRBJ2-4 provide the parts outside the CDR3, is DSGVTQTPKHLITATGQRVTLRCSPRSGDLSVYWYQQSLDQGLQFLIQYYNGEERAKGNILERFSAQQFPDLHSELNLSSLELGDSALYFCASSPSGSGNIQYFGAGTRLSVL.

The J gene is TRBJ2-5, the V gene TRBV2, with D possibly being TRBD1 or TRBD2 (7 bases each). V was clipped by 7 bases and J by 8 bases, with 23 bases between them. The CDR3 loop spans 15 amino acids. Germline V lookup: CDR1 SNHLY, CDR2 FYNNEI. The CDR3 sequence: CASTLDREGSGTQYF. The CDR3 bases are TGTGCCAGCACCCTCGACAGGGAGGGGAGTGGAACCCAGTACTTC.

The CDR3 DNA reads TGTGCCACCAGCAGAATACCGGGACAGGGAACCTACGAGCAGTACTTC. Translation: CATSRIPGQGTYEQYF. The chain employs TRBV15 and TRBJ2-7, with 9 bases lining up with TRBD1. There are 16 residues in the CDR3. The V gene end was trimmed by 2 bases and the J gene end by 2 bases; junction bases not matched to a gene: 7. Germline CDR1 reads LNHNV; CDR2 reads YYDKDF (reference sequence).

The sample holds many counts of this clone. This chain joins TRBV5-1 and TRBJ1-2, with D possibly being TRBD1 (5 bases). The CDR3 totals 12 residues. In germline, CDR1 is SGHRS, CDR2 YFSETQ. V was cut by 4 bases and J by 5 bases, with 9 bases left in between. The CDR3 loop is CASSPGRYGYTF. Here the CDR3 DNA reads TGCGCCAGCAGCCCAGGGCGGTATGGCTACACCTTC.

V and J are TRBV7-2 and TRBJ2-3; 11 positions match TRBD2. CDR1 is SGHTA and CDR2 is FQGNSA in the germline V gene. The CDR3 sequence is 16 residues long. With V trimmed by 5 bases and J by 6 bases, 10 bases remained unmatched. CDR3 DNA sequence: TGTGCCAGCAGCCGACCCCTTAGCGGGGGGGCGGATACGCAGTATTTT. Translated, it gives CASSRPLSGGADTQYF.

The genes are TRBV10-3 and TRBJ1-1, with 10 bases lining up with TRBD1. V lost 5 bases, J lost 5 bases, and 2 bases stayed unmatched. Germline assignment: CDR1 ENHRY and CDR2 SYGVKD. CDR3 length: 13 amino acids. The DNA for the CDR3 is TGTGCCATCAGTATGGACAGGGGGACTGAAGCTTTCTTT. Its protein product is CAISMDRGTEAFF.

The chain couples TRBV19 to TRBJ2-7, with TRBD1 identical over 7 bases. The CDR3 is 15 amino acids. Looked up from germline, CDR1 is LNHDA and CDR2 is SQIVND (reference sequence). V lost 6 bases, J lost 10 bases, and 18 bases stayed unmatched. The CDR3 spells CASSDPGQTQSDQYF. For the CDR3, the DNA is TGTGCCAGTAGCGATCCGGGACAGACGCAGAGCGACCAGTACTTC.

The V gene is TRBV19, the J gene TRBJ1-1; perhaps TRBD1 as D (6 bases). Trimming took off 5 bases at V and 8 bases at J, with 12 bases between the two ends. The CDR3 loop spans 12 amino acids. Germline CDR1 is LNHDA and CDR2 is SQIVND (reference sequence). This chain's CDR3 is CASSGLDREAFF. As DNA, the CDR3 is TGTGCCAGTAGTGGCCTCGACAGGGAAGCTTTCTTT.

This chain uses TRBV15 with TRBJ1-1, with D perhaps matching TRBD1 (6 bases). Germline CDR1 reads LNHNV; CDR2 reads YYDKDF (reference sequence). Trimming shortened V by 5 bases and J by 1 base, and 11 bases separated the two germline ends. The CDR3 loop spans 14 amino acids. CDR3 DNA: TGTGCCACCAGCCCCGACAGGTCGAACACTGAAGCTTTCTTT. Encoded protein: CATSPDRSNTEAFF.

This chain links TRBV9 with TRBJ2-2, with D perhaps matching TRBD2 (6 bases). Germline V gives CDR1 SGDLS, CDR2 YYNGEE. There are 16 residues in the CDR3. Trimming stripped 4 bases from V and 1 base from J, with 14 bases between. CDR3 in DNA: TGTGCCAGCAGCCCCCGGGAGAGCAGGAACACCGGGGAGCTGTTTTTT. As protein: CASSPRESRNTGELFF.

The chain combines TRBV2 with TRBJ1-6; 9 nucleotides agree with TRBD1. The CDR3 is made up of 15 amino acids. The germline CDR1 and CDR2 sequences are SNHLY and FYNNEI. After removal of 6 bases from V and 8 bases from J, the junction contained 8 bases not matched to a gene. Here the CDR3 DNA reads TGTGCCAGCAGCGATGGGACAGGGCGTTATTCACCCCTCCACTTT. This gives the protein CASSDGTGRYSPLHF. Based on the CDR3 plus reference TRBV2 and TRBJ1-6, the full variable domain is EPEVTQTPSHQVTQMGQEVILRCVPISNHLYFYWYRQILGQKVEFLVSFYNNEISEKSEIFDDQFSVERPDGSNFTLKIRSTKLEDSAMYFCASSDGTGRYSPLHFGNGTRLTVT.

This chain links TRBV30 with TRBJ1-2, with D possibly TRBD1 on 6 matching bases. Germline V lookup: CDR1 GTSNPN, CDR2 SVGIG (reference sequence). The CDR3 is 15 amino acids. Trimming took off 3 bases at V and 2 bases at J, with 16 bases between the two ends. The CDR3 DNA is TGTGCCTGGAGCCCCCAGTGGGGGCTAAACTATGGCTACACCTTC. Protein: CAWSPQWGLNYGYTF.

The chain has TRBV10-3 and TRBJ1-2; D call uncertain. Per the germline V gene, CDR1 is ENHRY and CDR2 is SYGVKD. The CDR3 is made up of 12 amino acids. Deletions cut 4 bases from V and 7 bases from J, with 10 bases between. DNA for the CDR3: TGTGCCATCAGTGGGTACGATCGTGGCTACACCTTC. Translated: CAISGYDRGYTF.

This chain links TRBV15 with TRBJ1-5, with D unresolved. The CDR3 is made up of 15 amino acids. V shed 5 bases and J shed 3 bases, with 14 bases lying between them. Germline CDR1 is LNHNV and CDR2 is YYDKDF (reference sequence). The CDR3 sequence: CATSGEDMINQPQHF. CDR3 DNA sequence: TGTGCCACCAGCGGGGAAGACATGATCAATCAGCCCCAGCATTTT.